The T cell receptor (beta chain) under discussion was sequenced for a study of T-cell reconstitution after alpha-beta-depleted transplantation in children. Construction of the TCRbeta library involved unique molecular identifiers. TCRdb recomputed calls from the PCR reads with MiXCR, one row per CDR3 protein. The data show 230,000 or so distinct CDR3 sequences, over 9.5% seen once. This clonotype occurred many times. This receptor was taken from a human donor who donated a stem cell graft to a child with SCID. This sample comprised PBMCs from the stem cell graft donor, obtained from the stem cell graft.

The CDR3 coding sequence is TGCGCCAGCAGCTTGATGGCAACGAACACCGGGGAGCTGTTTTTT. It specifies CASSLMATNTGELFF. The gene calls are TRBV5-1 and TRBJ2-2; unclear D gene. The ends were cut back, 1 base at V and 0 bases at J, with 7 bases in the middle. The CDR3 spans 15 residues. The germline V gene encodes CDR1 SGHRS and CDR2 YFSETQ.